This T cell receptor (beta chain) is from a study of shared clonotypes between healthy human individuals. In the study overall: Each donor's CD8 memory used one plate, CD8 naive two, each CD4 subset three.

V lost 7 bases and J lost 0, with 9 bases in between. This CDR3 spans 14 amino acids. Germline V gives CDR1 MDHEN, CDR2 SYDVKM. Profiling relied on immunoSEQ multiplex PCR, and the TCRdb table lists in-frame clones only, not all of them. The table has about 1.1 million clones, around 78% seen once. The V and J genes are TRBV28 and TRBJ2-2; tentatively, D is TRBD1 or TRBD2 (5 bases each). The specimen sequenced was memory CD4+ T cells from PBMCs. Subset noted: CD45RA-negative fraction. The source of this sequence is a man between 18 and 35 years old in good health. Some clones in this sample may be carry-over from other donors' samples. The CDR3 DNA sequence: TGTGCCAGCAAGGGGACGGCGAACACCGGGGAGCTGTTTTTT. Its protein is CASKGTANTGELFF.